This entry lists 15 T cell receptor beta chains sequenced from one sample in a study of shared T cell receptors in the human thymus. Profiling relied on immunoSEQ multiplex PCR, and the TCRdb table lists in-frame clones only, not all of them. This table has 550,000 to 800,000 clones, approximately 83% appearing once. These records were also assigned to another study, of human thymus T cells.

The source material was thymocytes. These receptors all come from a girl under three years old with a congenital heart defect.

This clone appeared a single time. The V call is TRBV5-1, the J call TRBJ1-1; D is possibly TRBD1 (6 bases). The CDR3 loop spans 18 amino acids. The V gene lost 4 bases and the J gene lost 0 bases, with 22 bases spanning the gap. Germline lookup yields CDR1 SGHRS and CDR2 YFSETQ. The CDR3 DNA follows: TGCGCCAGCAGCCCATCCCGGGGGGACAATCTCTTGAACACTGAAGCTTTCTTT. Its translation is CASSPSRGDNLLNTEAFF.

The rearrangement links TRBV2 to TRBJ1-1; D possibly corresponds to TRBD1 (5 bases). Germline CDR1 reads SNHLY; CDR2 reads FYNNEI. Trimming took off 6 bases at V and 5 bases at J, with 10 bases between the two ends. The CDR3 runs to 12 residues. The CDR3 loop reads CASRGRATEAFF. The CDR3 nucleotides are TGTGCCAGCAGAGGCAGGGCTACTGAAGCTTTCTTT.

V usage is TRBV12-5 and J usage is TRBJ1-2; tentatively, D is TRBD1 (6 bases). Germline loops: CDR1 LGHNT, CDR2 FRNRAP. V lost 0 bases to trimming and J lost 4 bases, with 21 bases between them. This CDR3 comprises 18 residues. The CDR3 coding sequence is TGTGCTAGTGGTTTGGTCCCCACGCCTGAGACAGGCGTCTATGGCTACACCTTC. It encodes CASGLVPTPETGVYGYTF.

The chain recombines TRBV18 with TRBJ2-7; possible D gene TRBD1, 5 bases. CDR3 length: 14 amino acids. The germline V gene has CDR1 KGHSH and CDR2 LQKENI. Trimming pared 2 bases from V and 5 bases from J, leaving 13 bases between. The CDR3: CASSPESGLDEQYF. The CDR3 DNA follows: TGTGCCAGCTCACCAGAATCAGGGCTCGACGAGCAGTACTTC.

The rearrangement joins TRBV15 to TRBJ2-7; possibly TRBD2 for D (5 bases). The CDR3 consists of 15 residues. Germline-derived CDR1 and CDR2 are LNHNV and YYDKDF (reference sequence). The ends were cut back, 4 bases at V and 2 bases at J, with 15 bases in the middle. The CDR3 sequence is CATSTRDRKTYEQYF. In DNA form, the CDR3 reads TGTGCCACCAGCACCCGGGATAGGAAAACCTACGAGCAGTACTTC.

This clone was observed once. This chain connects TRBV6-1 to TRBJ2-7; 7 bases match TRBD1. Germline trimming cut 1 base from V and 3 bases from J; bases unmatched to any gene: 3. CDR1 MNHNS and CDR2 SASEGT come from the germline V gene. This CDR3 spans 14 amino acids. The CDR3 DNA reads TGTGCCAGCAGTGAAGGAGGGACAGTCTACGAGCAGTACTTC. Protein product: CASSEGGTVYEQYF.

The CDR3 region is CASSTSPGTGGTDTQYF. CDR3 DNA sequence: TGTGCCAGTAGTACCTCCCCCGGGACAGGGGGCACAGATACGCAGTATTTT. The chain has TRBV19 and TRBJ2-3; 10 nucleotides match TRBD1. The V and J ends lost 4 bases and 1 base, in that order; junction bases with no gene match: 8. This CDR3 contains 17 residues. From germline, CDR1 is LNHDA and CDR2 SQIVND (reference sequence).

This chain connects TRBV7-9 to TRBJ2-1, with 7 bases aligning to TRBD1. The CDR3 consists of 14 residues. CDR1 is SEHNR, CDR2 FQNEAQ, per germline (reference sequence). The trim removed 3 bases at V and 9 bases at J, leaving 8 bases unmatched. In DNA form, the CDR3 reads TGTGCCAGCAGCTTCCCACAGGGGTATGGTGAGCAGTTCTTC. This codes for CASSFPQGYGEQFF.

The V and J genes are TRBV6-5 and TRBJ1-4; D is perhaps TRBD1 (5 bases). V was trimmed by 5 bases and J by 0 bases, leaving 7 bases between them. In germline, CDR1 is MNHEY, CDR2 SVGAGI. This CDR3 contains 14 residues. As DNA, the CDR3 is TGTGCCAGCAGTAAGGGGTCAACTAATGAAAAACTGTTTTTT. This translates into CASSKGSTNEKLFF.

The CDR3 reads CASRPPWETENTEAFF. The CDR3 DNA reads as TGTGCCAGCAGACCCCCTTGGGAGACGGAGAACACTGAAGCTTTCTTT. The chain combines TRBV13 with TRBJ1-1; D is undetermined. The CDR3 is made up of 16 amino acids. Trimming cost V 6 bases and J 1 base, with 18 bases left between them. Germline CDR1 is PRHDT and CDR2 is FYEKMQ (reference sequence).

The chain uses TRBV7-2 and TRBJ1-2, with D hard to call. The ends were cut back, 5 bases at V and 7 bases at J, with 20 bases in the middle. The CDR3 has 15 amino acids. The germline gives CDR1 SGHTA, CDR2 FQGNSA. DNA of the CDR3: TGTGCCAGCAGCCAAAAAAACCAGTACCCGATTGGCTACACCTTC. Amino acids: CASSQKNQYPIGYTF.

CDR3 sequence reads: CASSHTRQLAGGPWCEQFF. In nucleotides, the CDR3 is TGCGCCAGCAGCCACACGAGACAACTAGCGGGGGGCCCTTGGTGTGAGCAGTTCTTC. The rearrangement uses TRBV4-1 and TRBJ2-1; TRBD2 aligns across 12 bases. Losses at the gene ends were 3 bases for V and 9 bases for J; bases not matched to a gene: 18. Looked up from germline, CDR1 is MGHRA and CDR2 is YSYEKL. The CDR3 consists of 19 residues.

The V call is TRBV5-1, the J call TRBJ1-4, with a possible D match to TRBD1 (5 bases). Between the trimmed V and J ends, which lost 0 bases and 5 bases, there was a span of 8 bases. CDR3 size: 14 residues. CDR1 and CDR2 from the germline V gene are SGHRS and YFSETQ. The CDR3 here is CASSLDGGNEKLFF. The DNA for the CDR3 is TGCGCCAGCAGCTTGGATGGGGGGAATGAAAAACTGTTTTTT.

This rearrangement joins TRBV4-3 to TRBJ2-4, with 7 bases identical to TRBD1. Per germline, CDR1 LGHNA and CDR2 YSLEER. This CDR3 is 16 amino acids long. The junction had 10 bases not matched to a gene; V was cut back by 1 base and J by 7 bases. In DNA form, the CDR3 reads TGCGCCAGCAGCCAAGTTGATGGGGGACAGTCTAACATTCAGTACTTC. It encodes CASSQVDGGQSNIQYF.

The chain is built from TRBV27 and TRBJ1-3, with D uncertain. Germline V gene sequence: CDR1 MNHEY, CDR2 SMNVEV (reference sequence). The CDR3 covers 15 residues. Trimming removed 5 bases at V and 5 bases at J, with 16 bases between. This chain's CDR3 is CASSPHDGGRNTIYF. The CDR3 DNA reads TGTGCCAGCAGTCCACACGACGGAGGTCGAAACACCATATATTTT.